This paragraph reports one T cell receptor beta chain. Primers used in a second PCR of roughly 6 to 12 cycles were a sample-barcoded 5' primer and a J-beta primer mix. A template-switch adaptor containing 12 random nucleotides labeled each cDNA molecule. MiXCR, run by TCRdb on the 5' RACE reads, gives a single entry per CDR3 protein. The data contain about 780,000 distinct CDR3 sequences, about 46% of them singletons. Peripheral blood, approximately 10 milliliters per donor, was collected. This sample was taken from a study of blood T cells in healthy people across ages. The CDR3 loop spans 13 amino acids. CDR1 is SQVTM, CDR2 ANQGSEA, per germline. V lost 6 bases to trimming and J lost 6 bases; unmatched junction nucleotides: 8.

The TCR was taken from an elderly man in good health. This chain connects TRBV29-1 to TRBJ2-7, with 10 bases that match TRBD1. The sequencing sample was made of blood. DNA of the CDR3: TGCAGCGTGGAGACAGGGGGCCATGCCGAGCAGTACTTC. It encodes CSVETGGHAEQYF.